Each of the 25 T cell receptor beta chains below was sequenced from the same sample in a study of blood T cell repertoires in COVID-19. Here immunoSEQ multiplex PCR was the method, and the copy in TCRdb shows in-frame clones only, minus some. The sample includes tens of thousands of clones, just under 80% of them seen just once. The sequenced sample consisted of peripheral blood. These receptors all stem from a man between 65 and 85 years old with COVID-19, enrolled during active disease.

Concerning this clone: The junction departs from germline at one end; a sequencing error may be responsible. The J gene is TRBJ1-1, the V gene TRBV7-7; 9 bases line up with TRBD1. This CDR3 has 17 residues. Per germline, CDR1 SSHAT and CDR2 FNYEAQ (reference sequence). The CDR3 DNA sequence: TGTGCTAGCAGCTTAGAGGGGGACAGGGAGGGCGACACTGAAGCTTTCTTT. Its protein product is CASSLEGDREGDTEAFF.

The chain combines TRBV5-1 with TRBJ1-1; D may be TRBD1 (6 bases). Trimming removed 2 bases from V and 5 bases from J, with 22 bases in between. CDR1 and CDR2 (germline): SGHRS, YFSETQ. This CDR3 contains 17 residues. CDR3 protein: CASSFKTVGEGVTEAFF. CDR3 coding DNA: TGCGCCAGCAGCTTTAAAACAGTCGGAGAGGGGGTAACTGAAGCTTTCTTT.

CDR3 residues: CASSLVSTSGPSSSYEQYF. Here the CDR3 DNA reads TGTGCCAGCAGCTTAGTTTCTACTAGCGGGCCTTCCAGCTCCTACGAGCAGTACTTC. This chain joins TRBV7-2 and TRBJ2-7, with 9 nucleotides matching TRBD2. V dropped 1 base and J dropped 0; count of bases not matched to a gene: 13. Germline V gives CDR1 SGHTA, CDR2 FQGNSA. The CDR3 is 19 amino acids.

The V and J genes are TRBV18 and TRBJ1-2, with D uncertain. Germline assignment: CDR1 KGHSH and CDR2 LQKENI. The CDR3 consists of 14 residues. Trimming stripped 0 bases from V and 0 bases from J, with 5 bases between. The CDR3 sequence: CASSPPSANYGYTF. The CDR3 coding sequence is TGTGCCAGCTCACCACCGTCAGCTAACTATGGCTACACCTTC.

The chain couples TRBV28 to TRBJ2-1, with 16 bases aligning to TRBD2. The V gene end was trimmed by 6 bases and the J gene end by 4 bases; junction bases not matched to a gene: 12. The CDR3 contains 19 residues. In germline, CDR1 is MDHEN, CDR2 SYDVKM. CDR3: CASRVPAGLAGGPYNEQFF. In DNA form, the CDR3 reads TGTGCCAGCAGGGTCCCTGCGGGACTAGCGGGAGGGCCTTACAATGAGCAGTTCTTC.

The V call is TRBV28, the J call TRBJ2-7; D remains unclear. Germline assignment: CDR1 MDHEN and CDR2 SYDVKM. The CDR3 loop spans 11 amino acids. V lost 3 bases, J lost 3 bases, and 3 bases lay in between. CDR3 sequence: CASSFHYEQYF. In DNA form, the CDR3 reads TGTGCCAGCAGTTTCCACTACGAGCAGTACTTC. Supplemented by reference TRBV28 and TRBJ2-7, the full variable domain reads DVKVTQSSRYLVKRTGEKVFLECVQDMDHENMFWYRQDPGLGLRLIYFSYDVKMKEKGDIPEGYSVSREKKERFSLILESASTNQTSMYLCASSFHYEQYFGPGTRLTVT.

The chain carries TRBV5-1 and TRBJ1-1, with D perhaps matching TRBD1 (5 bases). The CDR3 consists of 11 residues. The germline CDR1 and CDR2 sequences are SGHRS and YFSETQ. V shed 4 bases and J shed 8 bases, with 9 bases lying between them. Here the CDR3 DNA reads TGCGCCAGCAGCACTGGGGGGGAAGCTTTCTTT. Amino acids: CASSTGGEAFF. Complete variable domain (other parts from reference TRBV5-1 and TRBJ1-1): KAGVTQTPRYLIKTRGQQVTLSCSPISGHRSVSWYQQTPGQGLQFLFEYFSETQRNKGNFPGRFSGRQFSNSRSEMNVSTLELGDSALYLCASSTGGEAFFGQGTRLTVV.

This clone has just a few counts. In DNA, the CDR3 is TGTGCCAGCAGTTTCCGCTCGAGCGGGGTTTCACCCCTCCACTTT. Its protein is CASSFRSSGVSPLHF. This chain connects TRBV6-6 to TRBJ1-6; D unresolved. V lost 4 bases and J lost 9, with 16 bases in between. From germline, CDR1 is MNHNY and CDR2 SVGAGI (reference sequence). The CDR3 has 15 residues.

The genes are TRBV7-2 and TRBJ2-3; D is unresolved. CDR1 SGHTA and CDR2 FQGNSA come from the germline V gene. Trimming pared 3 bases from V and 5 bases from J, leaving 9 bases between. The CDR3 loop spans 13 amino acids. The CDR3 DNA is TGTGCCAGCAGCTTTGAGAGGAGAGATACGCAGTATTTT. Translation gives CASSFERRDTQYF.

The rearrangement joins TRBV19 to TRBJ1-4; TRBD1 matches at 8 bases. The junction had 3 bases not matched to a gene; V was cut back by 9 bases and J by 0 bases. CDR3 length equals 14 residues. Germline V lookup: CDR1 LNHDA, CDR2 SQIVND (reference sequence). The CDR3 here is CASTGGSTNEKLFF. The DNA of the CDR3 is TGTGCCAGCACAGGGGGATCAACTAATGAAAAACTGTTTTTT.

The rearrangement links TRBV6-4 to TRBJ2-3, with 7 nucleotides matching TRBD2. V was clipped by 8 bases and J by 2 bases; unmatched bases: 19. Germline CDR1 MRHNA, CDR2 SNTAGT. The CDR3 is made up of 18 amino acids. The CDR3 DNA reads as TGTGCCAGCTTTTCCCAGCGGGAAAAACGTCCTAACACAGATACGCAGTATTTT. Its translation: CASFSQREKRPNTDTQYF.

V and J are TRBV2 and TRBJ1-4; D gene unclear. CDR3 size: 16 residues. Trimming took 5 bases from V and 7 from J, leaving 20 bases between them. Per the germline V gene, CDR1 is SNHLY and CDR2 is FYNNEI. The CDR3 sequence is CASSINAPGGGEKLFF. CDR3 nucleotides: TGTGCCAGCAGTATAAACGCCCCGGGAGGAGGTGAAAAACTGTTTTTT. The full variable domain, its missing parts supplied by reference TRBV2 and TRBJ1-4, is EPEVTQTPSHQVTQMGQEVILRCVPISNHLYFYWYRQILGQKVEFLVSFYNNEISEKSEIFDDQFSVERPDGSNFTLKIRSTKLEDSAMYFCASSINAPGGGEKLFFGSGTQLSVL.

The rearrangement joins TRBV7-2 to TRBJ2-7; no clear D gene. Trimming pared 1 base from V and 3 bases from J, leaving 7 bases between. The germline gives CDR1 SGHTA, CDR2 FQGNSA. CDR3 length: 13 amino acids. In DNA, the CDR3 is TGTGCCAGCAGCTTAGTTTTGAGCTACGAGCAGTACTTC. Its protein is CASSLVLSYEQYF.

V gene TRBV18 combines with J gene TRBJ2-7, with TRBD1 as a possible D gene (6 bases). Germline V gene sequence: CDR1 KGHSH, CDR2 LQKENI. Trimming removed 5 bases at V and 4 bases at J, with 12 bases between. The CDR3 consists of 13 residues. CDR3: CASSTRQGYEQYF. CDR3 DNA: TGTGCCAGCTCAACCCGGCAGGGGTACGAGCAGTACTTC.

The chain's CDR3 is CASSLSGDQPQHF. The CDR3 region has the DNA TGTGCCAGCAGCTTATCAGGGGATCAGCCCCAGCATTTT. This chain connects TRBV7-9 to TRBJ1-5; a weak D match, TRBD1 (6 bases). CDR1 and CDR2 from the germline V gene are SEHNR and FQNEAQ (reference sequence). The CDR3 sequence is 13 residues long. The ends were cut back, 2 bases at V and 5 bases at J, with 7 bases in the middle.

The count of this clone is one. This CDR3 reads CASSLDQRGNTIYF. The DNA for the CDR3 is TGTGCCAGCAGCCTCGACCAGAGGGGAAACACCATATATTTT. This chain uses TRBV6-5 with TRBJ1-3; D is undetermined. Trimming left V 6 bases short and J 4 bases short, with 13 bases between. The germline CDR1 and CDR2 sequences are MNHEY and SVGAGI. This CDR3 spans 14 amino acids.

The chain carries TRBV11-2 and TRBJ2-5; no clear D. Germline V gene lookup returns CDR1 SGHAT and CDR2 FQNNGV. This CDR3 has 13 amino acids. V was clipped by 5 bases and J by 1 base, with 8 bases between them. The CDR3 reads CASSPVLQETQYF. The CDR3 bases are TGTGCCAGCAGCCCCGTTCTCCAAGAGACCCAGTACTTC.

The V call is TRBV19, the J call TRBJ2-1; 8 positions match TRBD2. The CDR3 has 17 residues. Per the germline V gene, CDR1 is LNHDA and CDR2 is SQIVND (reference sequence). V shed 4 bases and J 8 bases; nucleotides not matched to a gene: 16. CDR3 bases: TGTGCCAGTAGTAGGATCTCATCCGGGAGGGCCTCCGATGAGCAGTTCTTC. Protein product: CASSRISSGRASDEQFF.

The chain combines TRBV7-9 with TRBJ1-4; D is possibly TRBD1 (6 bases). V lost 5 bases, J lost 5 bases, and 12 bases lay in between. CDR3 length: 14 amino acids. Germline lookup yields CDR1 SEHNR and CDR2 FQNEAQ (reference sequence). The DNA for the CDR3 is TGTGCCAGCAGCGCTACAGGGCTCAATGAAAAACTGTTTTTT. Its translation: CASSATGLNEKLFF.

The chain uses TRBV7-2 and TRBJ2-3; 7 bases fit TRBD1. The germline V gene encodes CDR1 SGHTA and CDR2 FQGNSA. The CDR3 length is 14 residues. V was pared by 5 bases and J by 0 bases, with 2 bases of the junction left unmatched. Here the CDR3 reads CASSPGQSTDTQYF. As DNA, the CDR3 is TGTGCCAGCAGCCCGGGACAGAGCACAGATACGCAGTATTTT.

The chain links TRBV9 to TRBJ1-4, with 7 bases aligning to TRBD1. The CDR3 totals 16 residues. Trimming at V came to 1 base and at J to 8 bases, leaving 11 bases not matched to a gene. CDR1 is SGDLS and CDR2 is YYNGEE in the germline V gene. CDR3 nucleotide sequence: TGTGCCAGCAGCGTAACCCCCGGGGACAGATCCGAAAAACTGTTTTTT. Protein product: CASSVTPGDRSEKLFF.

V is TRBV7-9 and J is TRBJ2-3, with 13 bases lining up with TRBD2. This CDR3 has 17 amino acids. Germline loops: CDR1 SEHNR, CDR2 FQNEAQ (reference sequence). Trimming removed 4 bases from V and 6 bases from J; junction bases left unmatched: 10. CDR3 sequence: CASSSTSGRAIRDTQYF. CDR3 sequence (DNA): TGTGCCAGCAGCTCAACTAGCGGGAGGGCCATACGTGATACGCAGTATTTT.

This clone was recorded once. The V gene is TRBV27, the J gene TRBJ1-5; 7 bases agree with TRBD1. This CDR3 spans 16 amino acids. Losses at the gene ends were 8 bases for V and 0 bases for J; bases not matched to a gene: 10. Germline V gene sequence: CDR1 MNHEY, CDR2 SMNVEV (reference sequence). The CDR3 region has the DNA TGTGCCAGCGGGCGGGGACAGACCCTTAGCAATCAGCCCCAGCATTTT. Translated, it gives CASGRGQTLSNQPQHF.

This clone was observed a few times. The chain is built from TRBV27 and TRBJ1-5; D not resolved. Per the germline V gene, CDR1 is MNHEY and CDR2 is SMNVEV (reference sequence). The V end was cut by 1 base, the J end by 6 bases, with 13 bases between. The CDR3 length is 15 residues. The CDR3 reads CASSLLGGEGQPQHF. The CDR3 DNA is TGTGCCAGCAGTTTATTGGGCGGGGAGGGTCAGCCCCAGCATTTT.

The chain carries TRBV11-2 and TRBJ2-5; D ambiguous. This CDR3 is built from 13 residues. Per germline, CDR1 SGHAT and CDR2 FQNNGV. Trimming removed 1 base at V and 4 bases at J, with 7 bases between. CDR3 loop: CASSLVPGETQYF. CDR3 in DNA: TGTGCCAGCAGCTTAGTCCCAGGAGAGACCCAGTACTTC.